This T cell receptor (beta chain) was found in a study of shared clonotypes between healthy human individuals. Study conclusions and caveats: Larger richness was generally estimated for naive than memory subsets.

All of the donors resided in Nashville, Tennessee, and each was a Caucasian adult. Libraries were prepared by immunoSEQ multiplex PCR; TCRdb keeps only in-frame clonotypes and omits some of them. The sample has approximately 2.4 million clones, around 95% seen once. Note on this clone: Antigen specificity is unknown.

The specimen was naive CD4+ T cells sorted from blood. Subset described: CD45RA+ positively selected. The clonotype originates from a man between 18 and 29 years old in good health.

In DNA, the CDR3 is TGTGCCACGTCGGACAGGGGGAGAGAGCAGTACTTC. Its protein product is CATSDRGREQYF. The rearrangement uses TRBV6-5 and TRBJ2-7; TRBD1 matches 10 bases. Germline CDR1 and CDR2: MNHEY and SVGAGI. The CDR3 is 12 residues long. Losses at the gene ends were 10 bases for V and 7 bases for J; bases not matched to a gene: 7.